This T cell receptor beta chain was profiled in a study of STAT5B mutations in CD4+ large granular lymphocyte leukemia. Some clones are missing from TCRdb's copy, which holds only in-frame ones; the method was immunoSEQ multiplex PCR. This table holds approximately 32,000 clones, approximately 88% found once. The germline V gene encodes CDR1 SGHTA and CDR2 FQGNSA. V trimming: 5 bases; J trimming: 3 bases; junction bases outside the gene matches: 13. The CDR3 loop spans 16 amino acids. Sequenced: CD4+ T cells from blood buffy coats. The chain recombines TRBV7-2 with TRBJ2-7; TRBD2 matches at 7 bases. This receptor was taken from a human donor in good health. DNA for the CDR3: TGTGCCAGCAGCCCGTTGAGGCGGGAGAACATCTACGAGCAGTACTTC. Translated, it gives CASSPLRRENIYEQYF. Combining the CDR3 with reference TRBV7-2 and TRBJ2-7 gives the whole variable domain GAGVSQSPSNKVTEKGKDVELRCDPISGHTALYWYRQSLGQGLEFLIYFQGNSAPDKSGLPSDRFSAERTGGSVSTLTIQRTQQEDSAVYLCASSPLRRENIYEQYFGPGTRLTVT.